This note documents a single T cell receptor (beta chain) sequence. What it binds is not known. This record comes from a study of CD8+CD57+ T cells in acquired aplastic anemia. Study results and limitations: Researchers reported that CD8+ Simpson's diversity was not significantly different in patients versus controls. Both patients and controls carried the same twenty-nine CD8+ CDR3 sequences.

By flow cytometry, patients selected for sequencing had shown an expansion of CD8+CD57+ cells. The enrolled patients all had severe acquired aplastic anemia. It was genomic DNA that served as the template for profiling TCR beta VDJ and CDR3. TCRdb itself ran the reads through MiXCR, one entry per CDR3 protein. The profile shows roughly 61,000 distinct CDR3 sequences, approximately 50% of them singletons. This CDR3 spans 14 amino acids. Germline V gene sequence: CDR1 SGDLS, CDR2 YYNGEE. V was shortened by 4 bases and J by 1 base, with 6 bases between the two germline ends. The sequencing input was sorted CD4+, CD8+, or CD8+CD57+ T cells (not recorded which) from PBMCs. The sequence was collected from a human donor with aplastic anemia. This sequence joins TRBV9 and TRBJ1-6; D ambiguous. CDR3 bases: TGTGCCAGCAGCCCGCGGTCCTATAATTCACCCCTCCACTTT. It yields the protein CASSPRSYNSPLHF. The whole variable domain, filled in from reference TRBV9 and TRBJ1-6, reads DSGVTQTPKHLITATGQRVTLRCSPRSGDLSVYWYQQSLDQGLQFLIQYYNGEERAKGNILERFSAQQFPDLHSELNLSSLELGDSALYFCASSPRSYNSPLHFGNGTRLTVT.